This T cell receptor (beta chain) was recovered during a study of response to subunit inactivated influenza vaccine. Points from the study as a whole: A suggestion made by the authors is that each seasonal influenza vaccination recruits few new T cells.

The V end was cut by 2 bases, the J end by 0 bases, with 17 bases between. From germline, CDR1 is LGHNA and CDR2 YNFKEQ. This CDR3 region has 18 residues. This clonotype came up a few times. Its antigen is undetermined. TCRdb reprocessed the RT-PCR reads with MiXCR, giving one entry per CDR3 protein. This sample has roughly 700,000 distinct CDR3 sequences, with around 14% found just once. The input for sequencing was PBMCs from blood, taken 14 to 15 days before vaccination. This clonotype was sampled from a man between 50 and 59 years old who received an inactivated influenza vaccine. The genes are TRBV4-2 and TRBJ2-1, with TRBD2 as a possible D gene (5 bases). CDR3 sequence: CASSQSWMGSSSYNEQFF. The CDR3 DNA reads TGTGCCAGCAGCCAATCCTGGATGGGGAGTAGCTCCTACAATGAGCAGTTCTTC.